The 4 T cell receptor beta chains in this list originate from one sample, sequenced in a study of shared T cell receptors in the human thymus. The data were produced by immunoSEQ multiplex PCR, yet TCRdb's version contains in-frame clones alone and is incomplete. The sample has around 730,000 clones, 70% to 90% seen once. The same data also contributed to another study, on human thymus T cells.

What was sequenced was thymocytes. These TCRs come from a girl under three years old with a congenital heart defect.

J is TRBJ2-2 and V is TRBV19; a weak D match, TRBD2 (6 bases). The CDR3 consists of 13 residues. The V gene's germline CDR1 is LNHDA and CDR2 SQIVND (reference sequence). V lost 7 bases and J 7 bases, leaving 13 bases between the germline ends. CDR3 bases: TGTGCCAGTATGCGGAGGGACGGCGGGGAGCTGTTTTTT. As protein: CASMRRDGGELFF.

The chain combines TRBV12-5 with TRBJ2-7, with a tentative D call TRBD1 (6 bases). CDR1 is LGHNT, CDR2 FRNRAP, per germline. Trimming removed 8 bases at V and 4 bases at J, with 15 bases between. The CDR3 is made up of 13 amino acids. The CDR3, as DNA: TGTGCTAGTCGTGAAACAGGGAGTTACGAGCAGTACTTC. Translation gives CASRETGSYEQYF. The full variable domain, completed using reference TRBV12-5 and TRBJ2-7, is DARVTQTPRHKVTEMGQEVTMRCQPILGHNTVFWYRQTMMQGLELLAYFRNRAPLDDSGMPKDRFSAEMPDATLATLKIQPSEPRDSAVYFCASRETGSYEQYFGPGTRLTVT.

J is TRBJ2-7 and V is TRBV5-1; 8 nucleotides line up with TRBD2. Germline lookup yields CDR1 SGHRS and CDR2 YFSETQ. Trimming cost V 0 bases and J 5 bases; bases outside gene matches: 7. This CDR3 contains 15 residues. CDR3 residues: CASSLGGLGRNEQYF. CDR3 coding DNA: TGCGCCAGCAGCTTGGGGGGACTAGGGAGAAACGAGCAGTACTTC.

As DNA, the CDR3 is TGTGCCAGCAGCGTCGTAGAGGGCCCCGAGGTGAGGGGGATCGGCGCTTTCTTT. It is translated as CASSVVEGPEVRGIGAFF. The chain uses TRBV9 and TRBJ1-1; TRBD1 might be the D (6 bases). Deletions cut 2 bases from V and 11 bases from J, with 31 bases between. Germline CDR1 reads SGDLS; CDR2 reads YYNGEE. The CDR3 loop spans 18 amino acids.